This paragraph covers one TCR beta chain sequence. The data derive from a study of blood T cell repertoires in COVID-19. The CDR3 loop spans 15 amino acids. In germline, CDR1 is SGHNT, CDR2 YYREEE (reference sequence). Trimming took 0 bases from V and 5 from J, leaving 14 bases between them. The table came from immunoSEQ multiplex PCR; TCRdb's copy has only in-frame clones and leaves some out. The sample has roughly 400,000 clones, more than 85% seen once. The specimen sequenced was PBMCs or T cells enriched from blood (not recorded which). The TCR sequence derives from a woman aged 40 to 50 who had been exposed to COVID-19. The gene calls are TRBV5-4 and TRBJ1-1, with D maybe TRBD1 (5 bases). As DNA, the CDR3 is TGTGCCAGCAGCTTGGCGGCCTCCAAGGGGACTGAAGCTTTCTTT. Protein sequence: CASSLAASKGTEAFF.